This entry lists 21 T cell receptor beta chains sequenced from one sample in a study of identical twins. MiXCR was run by TCRdb on the 5' RACE reads, yielding one entry per CDR3 protein. The repertoire holds under 900,000 distinct CDR3 sequences, with roughly 18% as singletons. Another study also made use of these data, one on T cells expressing NK-cell markers.

Sequenced input: PBMCs. Every receptor here comes from a woman under 30 in good health.

The chain is built from TRBV2 and TRBJ2-2; the D call may be TRBD1 or TRBD2 (6 bases each). V lost 3 bases and J 7 bases, leaving 15 bases between the germline ends. The V gene's germline CDR1 is SNHLY and CDR2 FYNNEI. This CDR3 spans 15 amino acids. CDR3 loop: CASSDLRGQGGELFF. The CDR3 DNA is TGTGCCAGCAGTGACCTCCGGGGGCAGGGCGGGGAGCTGTTTTTT.

The chain joins TRBV20-1 to TRBJ1-5, with 8 nucleotides matching TRBD1. This CDR3 contains 13 residues. The V and J ends lost 4 bases and 2 bases, in that order; junction bases with no gene match: 1. CDR1 and CDR2 from the germline V gene are DFQATT and SNEGSKA (reference sequence). CDR3 in DNA: TGCAGTGCTAACAGGGGGGGCAATCAGCCCCAGCATTTT. This sequence encodes CSANRGGNQPQHF.

The V call is TRBV30, the J call TRBJ2-7, with TRBD2 identical over 9 bases. V gave up 2 bases and J gave up 5 bases; unmatched junction bases: 10. Germline values: CDR1 GTSNPN, CDR2 SVGIG (reference sequence). The CDR3 has 15 residues. This CDR3 is CAWSPGAGGQDEQYF. CDR3 sequence (DNA): TGTGCCTGGAGTCCAGGAGCGGGAGGTCAGGACGAGCAGTACTTC.

This clonotype was seen only a few times. J is TRBJ1-1 and V is TRBV7-9, with TRBD1 as a possible D gene (5 bases). V was trimmed by 4 bases and J by 3 bases, leaving 12 bases between them. The CDR3 runs 14 residues. CDR1 SEHNR and CDR2 FQNEAQ come from the germline V gene (reference sequence). Written as DNA, the CDR3 is TGTGCCAGCAGCTCAATAGGGGCGGACACTGAAGCTTTCTTT. It is translated as CASSSIGADTEAFF.

This clonotype has just a few counts. The chain carries TRBV12-3 or TRBV12-4 and TRBJ2-1, with D maybe TRBD2 (6 bases). The CDR3 loop spans 15 amino acids. The V and J ends lost 6 bases and 1 base respectively, with 13 bases between them. CDR3 bases: TGTGCCAGCAGGGGGAGGAGAAGGTCCTACAATGAGCAGTTCTTC. It yields the protein CASRGRRRSYNEQFF.

This clonotype has ten or more counts. The chain has TRBV29-1 and TRBJ2-1; 10 bases fit TRBD1. Trimming took 2 bases from V and 2 from J; bases not matched to a gene: 3. Germline V gene lookup returns CDR1 SQVTM and CDR2 ANQGSEA. This CDR3 spans 15 amino acids. The CDR3 sequence: CSVESDRGPYNEQFF. As DNA, the CDR3 is TGCAGCGTTGAAAGCGACAGGGGGCCCTACAATGAGCAGTTCTTC.

This clonotype was observed at least ten times. The V and J genes are TRBV10-3 and TRBJ2-7; 8 positions agree with TRBD1. The V segment lost 5 bases and the J segment 6 bases; nucleotides outside the gene matches: 3. Germline V gene sequence: CDR1 ENHRY, CDR2 SYGVKD. The CDR3 is made up of 12 amino acids. In DNA form, the CDR3 reads TGTGCCATCAGTCGGACAGGGTTCGAGCAGTACTTC. This translates into CAISRTGFEQYF.

The CDR3 sequence: CASTKQQGARKLFF. The CDR3 DNA reads TGTGCCAGCACGAAACAACAGGGTGCCAGGAAACTGTTTTTT. The chain recombines TRBV12-3 or TRBV12-4 with TRBJ1-4, with D possibly matching TRBD1 (6 bases). The CDR3 has 14 residues. Between the trimmed V and J ends, which lost 7 bases and 11 bases, there was a span of 20 bases.

Within the sample, this clonotype is medium-sized. Relative to the germline gene, one junction end is altered; a read error may explain this. The chain combines TRBV24-1 with TRBJ2-1; unclear D gene. The V gene's germline CDR1 is KGHDR and CDR2 SFDVKD. The CDR3 extends over 12 amino acids. The CDR3 reads CATSDSSNEQFF. The DNA of the CDR3 is TGTGCCACCAGTGATTCCTCCAATGAGCAGTTCTTC.

The rearrangement uses TRBV20-1 and TRBJ2-7; TRBD1 matches 7 bases. Trimming at V came to 5 bases and at J to 5 bases, leaving 9 bases not matched to a gene. The CDR3 sequence is 13 residues long. The V gene's germline CDR1 is DFQATT and CDR2 SNEGSKA (reference sequence). The CDR3 DNA is TGCAGTGCTGAAGAGACAGGGCTGGACGAGCAGTACTTC. Its protein product is CSAEETGLDEQYF.

This clonotype was observed many times. The chain is built from TRBV12-3 or TRBV12-4 and TRBJ2-7; D is ambiguous. With 6 bases removed from V and 5 bases from J, the gap between germline ends came to 17 bases. CDR3 length: 14 residues. The CDR3 DNA reads TGTGCCAGCAGCCGCTCCCGAGGATACGACGAGCAGTACTTC. It codes for CASSRSRGYDEQYF.

This clonotype has just a few counts. CDR3 amino acids: CASSQEGGTNSYEQYF. The CDR3 region has the DNA TGCGCCAGCAGCCAAGAAGGAGGGACTAACTCCTACGAGCAGTACTTC. This chain joins TRBV4-1 and TRBJ2-7, with 7 bases lining up with TRBD2. With V trimmed by 0 bases and J by 0 bases, 5 bases remained unmatched. Germline V gene data show CDR1 as MGHRA and CDR2 as YSYEKL. The CDR3 length is 16 residues.

This rearrangement joins TRBV6-1 to TRBJ1-1; no definite D call. The CDR3 consists of 14 residues. Trimming took 6 bases from V and 2 from J, leaving 13 bases between them. CDR1 and CDR2 from the germline V gene are MNHNS and SASEGT. Written as DNA, the CDR3 is TGTGCCAGCAGGCCTATCGGGTATAACACTGAAGCTTTCTTT. This translates into CASRPIGYNTEAFF.

This clonotype was seen more than once but under ten times. The genes are TRBV6-1 and TRBJ2-7, with a tentative D call TRBD2 (5 bases). CDR3 size: 14 residues. Germline loops: CDR1 MNHNS, CDR2 SASEGT. V lost 7 bases and J lost 2, with 15 bases in between. Written as DNA, the CDR3 is TGTGCCAGCACCCCGGGGTTAGGTCCCTACGAGCAGTACTTC. Its translation is CASTPGLGPYEQYF.

This clonotype was recorded many times. The chain combines TRBV10-3 with TRBJ2-3, with D perhaps TRBD2 (6 bases). CDR1 and CDR2 (germline): ENHRY, SYGVKD. The germline V and J ends were trimmed by 8 bases and 5 bases, with 20 bases remaining between them. The CDR3 sequence is 15 residues long. CDR3 in DNA: TGTGCCATCGGTGGTACCAGCGGGCACATAGATACGCAGTATTTT. Amino acid sequence: CAIGGTSGHIDTQYF.

The V and J genes are TRBV20-1 and TRBJ2-3; weak D call: TRBD2 (6 bases). The germline V and J ends were trimmed by 6 bases and 6 bases, with 13 bases remaining between them. Germline loops: CDR1 DFQATT, CDR2 SNEGSKA (reference sequence). The CDR3 extends over 12 amino acids. CDR3 nucleotide sequence: TGCAGTGCAAACATAGCGGCGGATACGCAGTATTTT. Translation gives CSANIAADTQYF.

The chain has TRBV12-3 or TRBV12-4 and TRBJ2-1, with 12 bases fitting TRBD2. CDR3 size: 16 residues. J lost 8 bases, V lost 3 bases, and 8 bases had no gene match. In DNA, the CDR3 is TGTGCCAGCAGTTTCCCCCGGACTAGCGGGGAACATGAGCAGTTCTTC. Encoded protein: CASSFPRTSGEHEQFF.

V and J are TRBV20-1 and TRBJ1-4; D is uncertain. V shed 6 bases and J shed 7 bases, with 15 bases lying between them. The CDR3 totals 13 residues. Germline V gene sequence: CDR1 DFQATT, CDR2 SNEGSKA (reference sequence). CDR3 coding DNA: TGCAGTGCCCAACAGCACTTGGGTGAAAAACTGTTTTTT. Its protein product is CSAQQHLGEKLFF.

This clonotype was counted many times. The chain is built from TRBV20-1 and TRBJ2-1; D is possibly TRBD1 (5 bases). The germline gives CDR1 DFQATT, CDR2 SNEGSKA (reference sequence). The V gene lost 0 bases and the J gene lost 6 bases, with 24 bases spanning the gap. The CDR3 is 18 amino acids. Here the CDR3 reads CSARDIRVGQASINEQFF. DNA for the CDR3: TGCAGTGCTAGAGATATTAGGGTGGGGCAGGCCTCAATCAATGAGCAGTTCTTC.

This clonotype was seen many times. CDR3 residues: CASGPQGFQFF. CDR3 in DNA: TGTGCCAGCGGTCCACAGGGGTTCCAGTTCTTC. The rearrangement uses TRBV6-1 and TRBJ2-1; TRBD1 agrees at 7 bases. Germline V gives CDR1 MNHNS, CDR2 SASEGT. Germline trimming cut 8 bases from V and 13 bases from J; bases unmatched to any gene: 8. CDR3 size: 11 residues.

This clonotype was recorded a few times. This rearrangement joins TRBV20-1 to TRBJ2-5; D may be TRBD1 (5 bases). V was pared by 8 bases and J by 3 bases, with 16 bases between. Germline V CDR1 and CDR2: DFQATT, SNEGSKA (reference sequence). This CDR3 contains 13 residues. The CDR3 is CSPKGLPKETQYF. The CDR3, as DNA: TGCAGTCCTAAGGGGCTACCAAAAGAGACCCAGTACTTC.